Presented here are 24 T cell receptor beta chains from one specimen sequenced in a study of T-cell memory formation after mild COVID-19 (dated by TCRdb to about 2021). Libraries were constructed by 5' RACE. TCRdb records Illumina NovaSeq 6000 as the sequencer. TCRdb took the public reads, trimmed them with fastp at Q25, ran MiXCR for clone calling and kept in-frame beta chains. Rows merge per CDR3 protein into single entries with the most common DNA and genes. Across this sample there are fewer than 700,000 distinct CDR3 sequences, with approximately 18% seen only once. Of the sample, around 12% is held by the ten largest clones. Source material: PBMCs or a T cell subset sorted from them (not recorded which). All receptors derive from an adult woman who had mild COVID-19 (a few samples of this study predate the infection). The sample titles of this study are shuffled in the database, so cell type and time point are left out; the donor was told from shared clones.

This sequence joins TRBV5-1 and TRBJ1-2; D is ambiguous. V was shortened by 0 bases and J by 7 bases, with 13 bases between the two germline ends. This CDR3 region has 14 residues. Germline assignment: CDR1 SGHRS and CDR2 YFSETQ. The CDR3 DNA sequence: TGCGCCAGCAGCTTGGAGGCGACATTCGGTGGCTACACCTTC. Amino acid sequence: CASSLEATFGGYTF.

In this sample, this clonotype turned up a few times. The chain's CDR3 is CASSPNGAGGPSGYEQYF. The CDR3 DNA sequence: TGTGCCAGCAGCCCTAATGGCGCGGGAGGGCCCTCCGGCTACGAGCAGTACTTC. The chain recombines TRBV11-2 with TRBJ2-7; 9 bases map to TRBD2. The length of the CDR3 is 18 residues. Trimming removed 5 bases from V and 3 bases from J; junction bases left unmatched: 17. Germline V gene lookup returns CDR1 SGHAT and CDR2 FQNNGV.

This clonotype was observed a handful of times. The chain is built from TRBV5-6 and TRBJ1-1; D uncertain. Trimming left V 2 bases short and J 1 base short, with 12 bases between. Germline V gives CDR1 SGHDT, CDR2 YYEEEE. CDR3 size: 15 residues. In DNA form, the CDR3 reads TGTGCCAGCAGCTTTGACCGTAACAGGAACACTGAAGCTTTCTTT. Protein sequence: CASSFDRNRNTEAFF. The full variable domain, its missing parts supplied by reference TRBV5-6 and TRBJ1-1, is DAGVTQSPTHLIKTRGQQVTLRCSPKSGHDTVSWYQQALGQGPQFIFQYYEEEERQRGNFPDRFSGHQFPNYSSELNVNALLLGDSALYLCASSFDRNRNTEAFFGQGTRLTVV.

The chain recombines TRBV20-1 with TRBJ2-1; weak D call: TRBD2 (6 bases). V dropped 6 bases and J dropped 9 bases, with 18 bases sitting between them. CDR3 length equals 13 residues. The V gene's germline CDR1 is DFQATT and CDR2 SNEGSKA (reference sequence). This CDR3 is CSAPTGVGREQFF. CDR3 in DNA: TGCAGTGCCCCCACGGGGGTGGGCCGTGAGCAGTTCTTC.

This clonotype turned up a few times. The chain is built from TRBV20-1 and TRBJ2-7; 10 nucleotides align to TRBD2. There are 19 residues in the CDR3. The V gene's germline CDR1 is DFQATT and CDR2 SNEGSKA (reference sequence). V lost 0 bases to trimming and J lost 1 base; unmatched junction nucleotides: 15. CDR3 sequence reads: CSARDLKPLSGRFSYEQYF. DNA of the CDR3: TGCAGTGCTAGAGATCTTAAACCTCTTAGCGGGAGGTTTTCCTACGAGCAGTACTTC.

The chain has TRBV20-1 and TRBJ2-5; tentatively, D is TRBD1 (5 bases). Looked up from germline, CDR1 is DFQATT and CDR2 is SNEGSKA (reference sequence). CDR3 length: 14 residues. The V and J ends lost 3 bases and 4 bases respectively, with 15 bases between them. In DNA, the CDR3 is TGCAGTGCTAGGTCGGCAGGGAAGGGAGAGACCCAGTACTTC. Protein sequence: CSARSAGKGETQYF.

V usage is TRBV4-1 and J usage is TRBJ2-1, with 7 bases fitting TRBD2. The germline V gene encodes CDR1 MGHRA and CDR2 YSYEKL. The CDR3 extends over 17 amino acids. The J segment lost 3 bases and the V segment lost 1 base, leaving 9 bases of the junction unmatched. The CDR3: CASSQVGGGMLYNEQFF. CDR3 coding DNA: TGCGCCAGCAGCCAAGTGGGGGGGGGTATGCTCTACAATGAGCAGTTCTTC.

This clonotype occurred many times. The genes are TRBV5-5 and TRBJ2-1; D remains ambiguous. The CDR3 sequence is 15 residues long. The V end was cut by 7 bases, the J end by 3 bases, with 17 bases between. Germline CDR1 is SGHKS and CDR2 is YYEKEE (reference sequence). Written as DNA, the CDR3 is TGTGCCAGCGGTTTGGGTGGAGAAGGCTACAATGAGCAGTTCTTC. As protein: CASGLGGEGYNEQFF.

This clonotype appeared a few times. The rearrangement uses TRBV19 and TRBJ1-5; the D is unclear. V was trimmed by 7 bases and J by 6 bases, leaving 16 bases between them. This CDR3 region has 14 residues. The germline gives CDR1 LNHDA, CDR2 SQIVND (reference sequence). The CDR3 reads CASNSDTVIQPQHF. CDR3 DNA: TGTGCCAGTAATAGCGACACGGTGATTCAGCCCCAGCATTTT.

This clonotype was seen a few times. J is TRBJ1-1 and V is TRBV5-1; 7 bases map to TRBD1. The germline CDR1 and CDR2 sequences are SGHRS and YFSETQ. The CDR3 has 16 residues. The V segment lost 0 bases and the J segment 0 bases; nucleotides outside the gene matches: 5. The CDR3 DNA reads as TGCGCCAGCAGCTTGGAGGGACAGACGATGAACACTGAAGCTTTCTTT. Protein: CASSLEGQTMNTEAFF.

The chain couples TRBV4-3 to TRBJ1-6; D is possibly TRBD1 (5 bases). Trimming left V 0 bases short and J 6 bases short, with 12 bases between. CDR1 is LGHNA and CDR2 is YSLEER in the germline V gene. This CDR3 contains 16 residues. As DNA, the CDR3 is TGCGCCAGCAGCCAAGATATGGGACGGGGTAATTCACCCCTCCACTTT. This encodes CASSQDMGRGNSPLHF.

The J gene is TRBJ1-2, the V gene TRBV5-8; TRBD1 aligns across 7 bases. The CDR3 length is 13 residues. V dropped 7 bases and J dropped 3; count of bases not matched to a gene: 6. The germline V gene has CDR1 SGHTS and CDR2 YDEGEE. This CDR3 is CASSHRGDYGYTF. The CDR3 DNA follows: TGTGCCAGCTCCCACAGGGGTGACTATGGCTACACCTTC. The variable domain in full, with the rest retrieved from reference TRBV5-8 and TRBJ1-2, is EAGVTQSPTHLIKTRGQQATLRCSPISGHTSVYWYQQALGLGLQFLLWYDEGEERNRGNFPPRFSGRQFPNYSSELNVNALELEDSALYLCASSHRGDYGYTFGSGTRLTVV.

The chain couples TRBV12-3 or TRBV12-4 to TRBJ2-7; D uncertain. The CDR3 has 13 amino acids. V dropped 4 bases and J dropped 2 bases, with 9 bases sitting between them. In DNA form, the CDR3 reads TGTGCCAGCAGTTCGGCCGGAACCTACGAGCAGTACTTC. Translated, it gives CASSSAGTYEQYF.

This clonotype has more than one count but fewer than ten. The chain is built from TRBV12-3 or TRBV12-4 and TRBJ1-6, with TRBD1 as a possible D gene (5 bases). V was pared by 5 bases and J by 7 bases, with 15 bases between. CDR3 length: 15 amino acids. In DNA form, the CDR3 reads TGTGCCAGCAGTCCCCTGGGGGGGAACAATTCACCCCTCCACTTT. Protein sequence: CASSPLGGNNSPLHF.

In its sample, this clonotype was seen a few times. This chain uses TRBV12-3 or TRBV12-4 with TRBJ1-1; TRBD1 matches 9 bases. CDR3 size: 16 residues. The V and J ends lost 8 bases and 5 bases, in that order; junction bases with no gene match: 15. Here the CDR3 reads CASLYGTGFPGTEAFF. CDR3 nucleotide sequence: TGTGCCAGCCTATACGGGACAGGGTTCCCAGGAACTGAAGCTTTCTTT.

In this sample, this clonotype turned up a few times. The CDR3 loop is CSARAWVDIQYF. The DNA of the CDR3 is TGCAGTGCTAGAGCGTGGGTGGACATTCAGTACTTC. The rearrangement links TRBV20-1 to TRBJ2-4; unclear D gene. Germline assignment: CDR1 DFQATT and CDR2 SNEGSKA (reference sequence). Trimming cost V 1 base and J 8 bases, with 9 bases left between them. This CDR3 spans 12 amino acids.

This clonotype has a handful of counts. The chain uses TRBV2 and TRBJ1-1; tentatively, D is TRBD1 (5 bases). The CDR3 is 13 residues long. Germline V gene lookup returns CDR1 SNHLY and CDR2 FYNNEI. Trimming stripped 7 bases from V and 6 bases from J, with 15 bases between. The CDR3 bases are TGTGCCAGCAAGGGTCGGGGGATGGCTGAAGCTTTCTTT. As protein: CASKGRGMAEAFF.

For the CDR3, the DNA is TGCAGTGCCCCCGTCTATGGCTACACCTTC. This codes for CSAPVYGYTF. V and J are TRBV20-1 and TRBJ1-2, with D uncertain. Per the germline V gene, CDR1 is DFQATT and CDR2 is SNEGSKA (reference sequence). The CDR3 is 10 amino acids. Trimming took off 6 bases at V and 4 bases at J, with 6 bases between the two ends.

This clonotype was counted only a few times. The chain combines TRBV30 with TRBJ1-1; TRBD1 aligns across 9 bases. This CDR3 has 14 amino acids. V lost 0 bases, J lost 3 bases, and 2 bases stayed unmatched. Looked up from germline, CDR1 is GTSNPN and CDR2 is SVGIG (reference sequence). The DNA for the CDR3 is TGTGCCTGGAGTGTCGGACAGGGGTACACTGAAGCTTTCTTT. Its translation: CAWSVGQGYTEAFF.

This sequence joins TRBV5-6 and TRBJ1-5, with 8 bases aligning to TRBD1. Germline V CDR1 and CDR2: SGHDT, YYEEEE. The CDR3 consists of 15 residues. J lost 6 bases, V lost 4 bases, and 9 bases had no gene match. CDR3: CASSPSDRGFQPQHF. The CDR3, as DNA: TGTGCCAGCAGCCCGTCTGACAGGGGATTTCAGCCCCAGCATTTT.

The V gene is TRBV11-2, the J gene TRBJ1-2; TRBD1 matches 7 bases. The CDR3 has 13 amino acids. The germline V gene has CDR1 SGHAT and CDR2 FQNNGV. The V segment lost 5 bases and the J segment 7 bases; nucleotides outside the gene matches: 7. This CDR3 reads CASSVTGRSGYTF. The CDR3 DNA is TGTGCCAGCAGCGTGACAGGGAGGTCTGGCTACACCTTC.

The rearrangement joins TRBV9 to TRBJ2-1, with D hard to call. Germline V gene lookup returns CDR1 SGDLS and CDR2 YYNGEE. The CDR3 runs to 13 residues. Trimming pared 2 bases from V and 7 bases from J, leaving 10 bases between. Written as DNA, the CDR3 is TGTGCCAGCAGCGTCGGGCCAGGAAATGAGCAGTTCTTC. It encodes CASSVGPGNEQFF.

V and J are TRBV12-3 or TRBV12-4 and TRBJ2-5; D gene ambiguous. This CDR3 is 12 amino acids long. Trimming took 6 bases from V and 5 from J, leaving 10 bases between them. The CDR3 sequence is CASRFRVETQYF. DNA for the CDR3: TGTGCCAGCAGGTTCCGCGTTGAGACCCAGTACTTC.

The chain has TRBV29-1 and TRBJ2-3; 7 nucleotides agree with TRBD2. Germline CDR1 SQVTM, CDR2 ANQGSEA. V was pared by 6 bases and J by 4 bases, with 13 bases of the junction left unmatched. The CDR3 spans 15 residues. The CDR3 spells CSVGYGASGSDTQYF. The CDR3 DNA reads TGCAGCGTAGGATATGGGGCTAGCGGATCAGATACGCAGTATTTT.